This T cell receptor beta chain was recorded in a study of a mutant IDH1 vaccine in newly diagnosed glioma. Across the study: Patients under treatment included roughly 62% males and around 38% females and had a mean age of approximately 44 years.

Documented time point: week 35, safety follow-up. Topical imiquimod was applied with each vaccine dose, which held 300 ug of mutant IDH1 20-mer peptide. New astrocytomas of WHO grade 3 or 4 that were IDH1-mutant and ATRX-lost were found in the donors. As concerns this clone: What it binds is unknown.

Study-wide results and limits: The vaccine induced immune responses, and these occurred in around 93% of patients.

Assay: immunoSEQ multiplex PCR; the TCRdb copy retains only in-frame clones and omits some. The sample contains tens of thousands of clones, 65% to 75% of which appear only once. V lost 4 bases and J lost 0; bases outside the gene matches: 5. This CDR3 has 16 amino acids. CDR1 is SNHLY, CDR2 FYNNEI, per germline. The sample was PBMCs, taken from a glioma patient whose treatment included an IDH1 peptide vaccine. This sequence originates from a man aged 45-60 years with glioma. This chain links TRBV2 with TRBJ1-3, with 8 bases identical to TRBD1. DNA for the CDR3: TGTGCCAGCAGTGGTGGGACAGGATACTCTGGAAACACCATATATTTT. Translation: CASSGGTGYSGNTIYF.